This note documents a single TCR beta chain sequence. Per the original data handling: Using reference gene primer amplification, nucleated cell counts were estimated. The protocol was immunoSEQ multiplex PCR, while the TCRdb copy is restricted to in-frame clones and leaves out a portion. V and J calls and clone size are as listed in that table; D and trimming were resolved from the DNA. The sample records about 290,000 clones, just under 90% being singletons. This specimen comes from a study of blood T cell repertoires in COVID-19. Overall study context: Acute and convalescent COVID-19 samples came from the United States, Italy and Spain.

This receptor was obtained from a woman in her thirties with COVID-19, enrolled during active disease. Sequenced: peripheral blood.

CDR3 DNA: TGTGCCAGCAGCTTGGGAGGGGGGACAGGGGGCAACGAGCAGTACTTC. Its translation is CASSLGGGTGGNEQYF. This chain uses TRBV5-4 with TRBJ2-7; 12 bases are shared with TRBD1. Germline CDR1 is SGHNT and CDR2 is YYREEE (reference sequence). V was pared by 0 bases and J by 5 bases, with 6 bases of the junction left unmatched. The CDR3 consists of 16 residues. Full variable domain (missing parts from reference TRBV5-4 and TRBJ2-7): ETGVTQSPTHLIKTRGQQVTLRCSSQSGHNTVSWYQQALGQGPQFIFQYYREEENGRGNFPPRFSGLQFPNYSSELNVNALELDDSALYLCASSLGGGTGGNEQYFGPGTRLTVT.